The T cell receptor beta chain described here comes from a study of blood T cell repertoires in COVID-19. Study-wide context: From the United States, Italy and Spain came samples of acute and convalescent COVID-19. The analysed material was cDNA or gDNA that came from T cells, B-cell-depleted T cells, or PBMCs.

Trimming cost V 0 bases and J 3 bases, with 12 bases left between them. Germline V gene lookup returns CDR1 LGHNA and CDR2 YNFKEQ. The CDR3 is made up of 16 amino acids. Original methodology: From reference gene primer amplification, estimates of nucleated cell counts were derived. Profiled with immunoSEQ multiplex PCR; TCRdb holds only in-frame clones, not every one. Clone size and the V and J calls come from that table; the DNA yielded D and trimming. The sample lists about 240,000 clones, 75% to 85% occurring once. The sample taken for sequencing was peripheral blood. This sequence was found in a human donor in a cohort sampled during active COVID-19. This rearrangement joins TRBV4-2 to TRBJ2-1; a weak D match, TRBD2 (5 bases). CDR3 in amino acids: CASSQEVAPNYNEQFF. The CDR3 nucleotides are TGTGCCAGCAGCCAAGAGGTAGCGCCCAACTACAATGAGCAGTTCTTC.